This TCR beta chain was recovered during a study of human T cells and chemical hapten exposure. Study-wide results and limits: Each of the donors had alopecia, so their immune responses may not resemble those of healthy people. Once DPC sensitization occurred, TCRs above 1 in 1000 frequency showed no change. Clustering by CDR3 similarity yielded significantly more large clusters from expanded TCRs than controls.

Documented time point: patch test 1, 2 weeks after DPC sensitization. Treatment denoted: therapeutic diphenylcyclopropenone sensitization with weekly scalp DPC. Total RNA came from unfractionated whole blood. From the RACE reads, TCRdb called clonotypes with MiXCR, one entry per CDR3 protein. Among approximately 43,000 distinct CDR3 sequences listed, just under 4% were seen once. The table lists this clonotype with many counts. What it binds is not known. The TCR was taken from a man between 50 and 59 years old with alopecia areata. Some clones in this sample may be carry-over from other donors' samples. Sequencing used whole blood, obtained in connection with sensitization to the hapten diphenylcyclopropenone (DPC).

The CDR3: CASTLPGQETQYF. For the CDR3, the DNA is TGTGCCAGCACCCTCCCGGGACAGGAGACCCAGTACTTC. The gene calls are TRBV6-2 or TRBV6-3 and TRBJ2-5; 7 bases match TRBD1. This CDR3 contains 13 residues. CDR1 MNHEY and CDR2 SVGEGT come from the germline V gene. V was pared by 7 bases and J by 5 bases, with 7 bases of the junction left unmatched.